The rows below give T cell receptor beta chains drawn from one sample of a study of ipilimumab plus nivolumab after autologous stem cell transplantation. Sequencing was performed with immunoSEQ multiplex PCR; in TCRdb, only in-frame clones are kept and a portion is missing. The table has under 20,000 clones, under 85% seen once. The sample was PBMCs, taken in a trial of ipilimumab plus nivolumab as post-transplant consolidation. These receptors originate from a male donor with diffuse large B-cell lymphoma. Each CDR3 is given with its conserved first and last residue. The D gene is left open where the match is weak. Some rows have no size entry. The others give once, few or many, or a class for an expanded clone.

d_gene	v_gene	abundance	len	j_gene	CDR3nt	CDR3aa
.	TRBV18	.	14	TRBJ2-5	TGTGCCAGCTCACCACGCAGGGAGCAAGAGACCCAGTACTTC	CASSPRREQETQYF
TRBD2	TRBV28	.	15	TRBJ2-7	TGTGCCAGTGGGACTAGCGGCTTCCTCTCCTACGAGCAGTACTTC	CASGTSGFLSYEQYF
.	TRBV5-1	.	15	TRBJ2-3	TGCGCCAGCAGTCTCCAGGGGGGTGGCACAGATACGCAGTATTTT	CASSLQGGGTDTQYF
.	TRBV5-1	.	15	TRBJ2-1	TGCGCCAGCAGCTATTCAAGCGGATCCTACAATGAGCAGTTCTTC	CASSYSSGSYNEQFF
.	TRBV6-1	.	14	TRBJ2-7	TGTGCCAGCGAAGGGACATCAGGGACCTACGAGCAGTACTTC	CASEGTSGTYEQYF
TRBD1	TRBV5-6	.	16	TRBJ1-5	TGTGCCAGCAGCTCAGCGGGACAGGGGGGGGATCAGCCCCAGCATTTT	CASSSAGQGGDQPQHF
.	TRBV11-2	.	14	TRBJ2-7	TGTGCCAGCAGCTTAAGGGCAGGGCCCTACGAGCAGTACTTC	CASSLRAGPYEQYF
TRBD2	TRBV5-1	.	15	TRBJ2-1	TGCGCCAGCAGCCACGGGACTAGCGGGAGGTCGACGCAGTTCTTC	CASSHGTSGRSTQFF
.	TRBV11-3	.	14	TRBJ2-1	TGTGCCAGCAGCTTAAAAACAGGGTTCAATGAGCAGTTCTTC	CASSLKTGFNEQFF
.	TRBV5-1	.	16	TRBJ2-2	TGCGCCAGCAGCTTGAGGCTTAACGTGAACACCGGGGAGCTGTTTTTT	CASSLRLNVNTGELFF
.	TRBV7-6	.	15	TRBJ1-2	TGTGCCAGCAGCTTAGAGGCCGGCAGGGGTAGAGGCTACACCTTC	CASSLEAGRGRGYTF
.	TRBV10-1	.	14	TRBJ2-1	TGCGCCAGCAGTGACCCCGGGACAAGGGATGAGCAGTTCTTC	CASSDPGTRDEQFF
TRBD1	TRBV6-1	.	14	TRBJ1-2	TGTGCCAGCAGTGGGGGACAGGGACTCTATGGCTACACCTTC	CASSGGQGLYGYTF
TRBD2	TRBV7-6	.	17	TRBJ2-5	TGTGCCAGCAGCTTCGGACTAGCGGGGGGGCTTTTAGAGACCCAGTACTTC	CASSFGLAGGLLETQYF
.	TRBV7-3	few	13	TRBJ2-7	TGTGCCAGCAGCCGAGGGCGGGAATACGAGCAGTACTTC	CASSRGREYEQYF
TRBD2	TRBV5-1	.	16	TRBJ2-7	TGCGCCAGCAGCGTGGGACTAGCGGGAGGTATCCTGGAGCAGTACTTC	CASSVGLAGGILEQYF
.	TRBV5-1	.	15	TRBJ2-1	TGCGCCAGCAGCTTGGCCCTGGTTTCAACGAATGAGCAGTTCTTC	CASSLALVSTNEQFF
.	TRBV7-9	.	16	TRBJ2-3	TGTGCCAGCAGCTTACAAGGGGCCGGGGACACAGATACGCAGTATTTT	CASSLQGAGDTDTQYF
TRBD1	TRBV18	.	15	TRBJ1-4	TGTGCCAGCTCACCCCCGGGACAGGGGGGTGAAAAACTGTTTTTT	CASSPPGQGGEKLFF